This TCR beta chain was found in a study of blood T cells in healthy people across ages. The overall study: About one barcoded beta molecule per two T cells was the capture yield of template switching. Study-wide findings and caveats: Per million T cells, TCR beta diversity dropped roughly linearly as age increased.

As regards this clonotype: Its target is not known.

Caucasian individuals from Russia who were healthy and aged roughly 6 to 95 acted as donors. The draw of peripheral blood yielded ten milliliters from each donor. Through a sample-barcoded 5' primer and a J-beta primer mix, a second PCR was run for roughly 7 to 11 cycles. TCRdb processed the 5' RACE reads anew with MiXCR; each CDR3 protein has one entry. This sample has 660,000 or so distinct CDR3 sequences, with approximately 50% found just once. The CDR3 is made up of 12 amino acids. V and J are TRBV21-1 and TRBJ2-4. The J call could be wrong; TRBJ2-7 is a better fit for the DNA end. TRBV21-1 is listed as a pseudogene. Source material: blood. This receptor was taken from a man aged 60 to 75 in good health. The CDR3 DNA sequence: TGTGCCAGCGGCCGGACGCACTGCGAGCAGTACTTC. This translates into CASGRTHCEQYF.